This entry describes one T cell receptor beta chain. What it binds is unknown. The primer mix had 60 Vbeta and 13 Jbeta primers. Using immunoSEQ multiplex PCR, the repertoire was profiled, and TCRdb retains in-frame clones only, with some absent. The top ten hold 15% to 20% of the sample, which has about 76,000 clones, around 72% seen once. The data were obtained in a study of cytomegalovirus exposure and HLA in healthy donors. Whole-study findings and limits: Later analysis suggested most CMV-associated TCR beta chains were HLA-restricted. Cytomegalovirus association was listed for 164 TCR beta chains.

The receptor was derived from a woman aged 40 to 55 in good health and CMV-seropositive. Sequencing was performed on PBMCs.

CDR3 coding DNA: TGTGCCAGCAGCTCACGGACAGGGGTCATTCGCGAGCAGTACTTC. This encodes CASSSRTGVIREQYF. The rearrangement links TRBV5-6 to TRBJ2-7; 9 bases are shared with TRBD1. The CDR3 consists of 15 residues. V shed 3 bases, J shed 6 bases, and the junction held 10 bases outside the gene matches. Germline values: CDR1 SGHDT, CDR2 YYEEEE.